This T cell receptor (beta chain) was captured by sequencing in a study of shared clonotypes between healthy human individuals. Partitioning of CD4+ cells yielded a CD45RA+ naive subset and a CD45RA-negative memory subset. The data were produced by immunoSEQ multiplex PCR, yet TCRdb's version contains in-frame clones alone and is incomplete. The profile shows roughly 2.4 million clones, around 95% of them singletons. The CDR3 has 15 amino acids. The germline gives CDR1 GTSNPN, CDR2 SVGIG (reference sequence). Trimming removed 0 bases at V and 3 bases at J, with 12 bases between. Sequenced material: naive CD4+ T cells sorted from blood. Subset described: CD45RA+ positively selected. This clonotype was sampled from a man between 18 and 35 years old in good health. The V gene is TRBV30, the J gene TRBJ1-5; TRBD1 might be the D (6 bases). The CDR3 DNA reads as TGTGCCTGGAGTGTAACAGGGCGGTCCAATCAGCCCCAGCATTTT. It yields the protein CAWSVTGRSNQPQHF. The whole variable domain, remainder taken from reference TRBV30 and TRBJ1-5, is SQTIHQWPATLVQPVGSPLSLECTVEGTSNPNLYWYRQAAGRGLQLLFYSVGIGQISSEVPQNLSASRPQDRQFILSSKKLLLSDSGFYLCAWSVTGRSNQPQHFGDGTRLSIL.